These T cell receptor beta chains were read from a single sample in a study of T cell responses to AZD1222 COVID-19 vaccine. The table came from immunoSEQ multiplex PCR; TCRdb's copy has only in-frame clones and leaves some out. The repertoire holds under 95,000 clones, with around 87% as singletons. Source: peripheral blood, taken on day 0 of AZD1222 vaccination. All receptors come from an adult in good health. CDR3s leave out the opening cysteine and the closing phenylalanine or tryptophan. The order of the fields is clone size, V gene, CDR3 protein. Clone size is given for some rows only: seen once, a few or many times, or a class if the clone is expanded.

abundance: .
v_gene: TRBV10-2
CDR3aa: ASSEGGWELF

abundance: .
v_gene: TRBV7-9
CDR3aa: ATQRTGGFNYGYT

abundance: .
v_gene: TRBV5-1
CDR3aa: ASSFTGGNQPQH

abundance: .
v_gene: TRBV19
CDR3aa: ASSIRGLAGNEQF

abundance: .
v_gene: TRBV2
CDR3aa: ASTFSPGELF

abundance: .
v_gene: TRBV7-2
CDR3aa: ASSRDFQPQH

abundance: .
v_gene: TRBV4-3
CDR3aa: ASSQESGGAYNEQF

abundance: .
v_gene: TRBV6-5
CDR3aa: ASRRTGRWEKLF

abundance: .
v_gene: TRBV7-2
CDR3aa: ASSPTAGQGYGYT

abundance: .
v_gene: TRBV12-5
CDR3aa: ASKWQGIGDTQY

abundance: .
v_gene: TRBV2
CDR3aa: ASSEGTRGT

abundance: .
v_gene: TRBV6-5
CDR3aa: ASSYLVQGFFGYT

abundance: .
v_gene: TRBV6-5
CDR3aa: ASSYIGDTNYGYT

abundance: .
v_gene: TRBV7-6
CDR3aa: ASSLVQGDNSPLH

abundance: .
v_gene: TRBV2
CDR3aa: ASSGLGAYGYT

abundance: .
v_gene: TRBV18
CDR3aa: ASSQINGELF

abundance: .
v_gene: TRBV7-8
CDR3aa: ASSLASWTGGNSPLH

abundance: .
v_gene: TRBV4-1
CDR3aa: ASSQDLGVPGEQF

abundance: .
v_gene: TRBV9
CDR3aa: ASSVGRAEGETQY

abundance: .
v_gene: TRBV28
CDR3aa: ASSPRGRVNQPQH

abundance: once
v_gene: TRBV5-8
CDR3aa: ASSRLAGGLGGEQF

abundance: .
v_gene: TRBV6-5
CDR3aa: ASSLRGRHNEQF

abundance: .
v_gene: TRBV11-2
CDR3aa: ASSLGGSTSGNTIY

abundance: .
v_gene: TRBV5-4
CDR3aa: ASSSGTVSFYEQY

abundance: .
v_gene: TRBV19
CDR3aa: ASNSPGDHSAGDAYEQY

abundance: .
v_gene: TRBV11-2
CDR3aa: ASSLDPGTTYEQY

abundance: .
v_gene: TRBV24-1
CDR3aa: ATSDATGSYGYT

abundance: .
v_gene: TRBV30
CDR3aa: AWTGQGVTNQPQH

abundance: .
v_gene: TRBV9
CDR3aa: ASSVEGRGTTGELF

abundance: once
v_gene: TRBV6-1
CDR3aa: ASSEQGLENTIY

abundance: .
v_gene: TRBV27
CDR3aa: ASSSRPGTEYGYT

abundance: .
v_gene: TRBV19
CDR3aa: ASMGWAGAREQY

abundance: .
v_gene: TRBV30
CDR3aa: AWSVGRTEAF

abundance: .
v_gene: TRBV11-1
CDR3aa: ASSLREGRGVF

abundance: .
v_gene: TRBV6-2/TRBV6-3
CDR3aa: ASSYSGGINQPQH

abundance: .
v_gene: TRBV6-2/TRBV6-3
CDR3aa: ASSQAGGLIGHEQF

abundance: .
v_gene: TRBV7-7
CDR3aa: ASSLAINQPQH

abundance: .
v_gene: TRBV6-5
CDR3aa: ASSLYRADTEAF

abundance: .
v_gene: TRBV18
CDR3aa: ASSPGASYGYT

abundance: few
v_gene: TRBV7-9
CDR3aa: ASSLGWGTRINNEQF

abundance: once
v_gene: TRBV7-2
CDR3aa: ASGSGTDNQPQH

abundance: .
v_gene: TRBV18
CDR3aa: ASSPSWDRGTNTEAF

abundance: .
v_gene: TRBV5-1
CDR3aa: ASSLSADLGANVLT

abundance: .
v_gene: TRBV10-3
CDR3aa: AISEQGQTEAF

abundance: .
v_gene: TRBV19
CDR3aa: ASSIGLAGRLYNEQF

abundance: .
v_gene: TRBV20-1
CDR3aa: SASPAETQY

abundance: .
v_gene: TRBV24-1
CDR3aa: ATSRNRGVSTDTQY

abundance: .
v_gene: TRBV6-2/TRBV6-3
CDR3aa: ASRPGQGGYEQY

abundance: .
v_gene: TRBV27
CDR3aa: ASSLSSGRASVGYT

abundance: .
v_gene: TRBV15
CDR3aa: ATSRARGNEQY

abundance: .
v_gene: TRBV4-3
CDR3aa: ASSQGLGNYNEQF

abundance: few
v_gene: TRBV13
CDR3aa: ASSGDRGINEQF

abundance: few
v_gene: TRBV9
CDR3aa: ASSGGRRGTGNTIY